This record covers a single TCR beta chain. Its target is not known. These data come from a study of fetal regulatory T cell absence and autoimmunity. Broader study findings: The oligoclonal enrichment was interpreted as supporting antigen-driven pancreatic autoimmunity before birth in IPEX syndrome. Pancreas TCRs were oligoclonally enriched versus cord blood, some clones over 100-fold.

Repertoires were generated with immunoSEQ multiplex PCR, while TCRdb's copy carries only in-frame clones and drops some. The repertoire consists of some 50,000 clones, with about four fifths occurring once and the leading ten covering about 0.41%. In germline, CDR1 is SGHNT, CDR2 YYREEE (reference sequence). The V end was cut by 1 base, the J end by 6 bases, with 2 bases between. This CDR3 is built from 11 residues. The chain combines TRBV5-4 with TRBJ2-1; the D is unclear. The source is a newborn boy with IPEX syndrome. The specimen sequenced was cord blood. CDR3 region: CASSLSNEQFF. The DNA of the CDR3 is TGTGCCAGCAGCTTGTCCAATGAGCAGTTCTTC.